The rows below give T cell receptor beta chains drawn from one sample of a study of blood T cell repertoires in COVID-19. The table came from immunoSEQ multiplex PCR; TCRdb's copy has only in-frame clones and leaves some out. Counted here are approximately 210,000 clones, roughly 88% occurring once; the ten biggest clones make up 2.2%. The specimen was peripheral blood. All receptors come from a man aged 25 to 45 who had recovered from COVID-19. Each CDR3 is given with its conserved first and last residue. D genes are given only for firm matches. Clone size, where shown, is once, few, many, or a class for clones that have expanded.

clone_size,d_call,j_call,v_call,cdr3_aa,cdr3_nt
-,-,TRBJ1-1,TRBV6-5,CASQIQMNTEAFF,TGTGCCAGCCAGATACAGATGAACACTGAAGCTTTCTTT
-,-,TRBJ1-5,TRBV27,CASSLQGLLYPQHF,TGTGCCAGCAGTCTACAGGGATTATTGTATCCCCAGCATTTT
-,TRBD1,TRBJ2-6,TRBV19,CASSIFPTGAGANVLTF,TGTGCCAGTAGTATATTTCCCACAGGGGCTGGGGCCAACGTCCTGACTTTC
-,-,TRBJ2-1,TRBV7-9,CASSAGDSSYNEQFF,TGTGCCAGCAGCGCCGGAGATAGCTCCTACAATGAGCAGTTCTTC
-,-,TRBJ1-1,TRBV11-3,CASSLASGGLNTEAFF,TGTGCCAGCAGCTTAGCGTCAGGAGGTTTGAACACTGAAGCTTTCTTT
-,-,TRBJ1-1,TRBV6-5,CASSYTGLNTEAFF,TGTGCCAGCAGTTATACAGGGTTGAACACTGAAGCTTTCTTT
-,-,TRBJ1-2,TRBV4-3,CASSQDRLSGPYGYTF,TGCGCCAGCAGCCAAGATCGGCTCTCTGGGCCCTATGGCTACACCTTC
-,-,TRBJ2-3,TRBV5-6,CASSFGAFAQYF,TGTGCCAGCAGCTTCGGAGCATTCGCGCAGTATTTT
few,-,TRBJ1-4,TRBV5-4,CASSLDRQRLFF,TGTGCCAGCAGCTTGGACCGCCAACGGCTGTTTTTT
-,TRBD1,TRBJ1-1,TRBV6-1,CASYFRGPTEAFF,TGTGCCAGCTATTTCAGGGGGCCCACTGAAGCTTTCTTT
once,-,TRBJ1-1,TRBV4-1,CASSGGTEAFF,TGCGCCAGCAGTGGCGGGACTGAAGCTTTCTTT
-,-,TRBJ2-4,TRBV27,CASGITGPKNIQYF,TGTGCCAGCGGAATCACAGGTCCCAAAAACATTCAGTACTTC
-,-,TRBJ2-7,TRBV5-6,CASSSTGLVHYEQYF,TGTGCCAGCAGCTCTACCGGACTCGTTCACTACGAGCAGTACTTC
-,-,TRBJ2-7,TRBV13,CASSEQGYEQYF,TGTGCCAGCAGCGAGCAGGGATACGAGCAGTACTTC
-,-,TRBJ1-5,TRBV4-1,CASSQDGRGLGQPQHF,TGCGCCAGCAGCCAAGATGGCAGGGGCCTTGGGCAGCCCCAGCATTTT
-,TRBD1,TRBJ1-4,TRBV11-2,CASSLTGTGHATNEKLFF,TGTGCCAGCAGCTTGACCGGGACAGGGCATGCAACTAATGAAAAACTGTTTTTT
-,-,TRBJ2-1,TRBV11-3,CASSFASSSYNEQFF,TGTGCCAGCAGCTTCGCCTCGAGCTCCTACAATGAGCAGTTCTTC
-,TRBD2,TRBJ2-5,TRBV13,CASRLAGGQETQYF,TGTGCCAGCAGGCTAGCGGGGGGACAAGAGACCCAGTACTTC
-,TRBD1,TRBJ2-5,TRBV18,CASSQDRGQTQYF,TGTGCCAGCTCACAAGACAGGGGCCAGACCCAGTACTTC
-,TRBD1,TRBJ1-5,TRBV19,CASSLTGFNQPQHF,TGTGCCAGTAGTTTGACAGGGTTCAATCAGCCCCAGCATTTT
-,-,TRBJ2-3,TRBV7-8,CASSGGAYTDTQYF,TGTGCCAGCAGCGGAGGAGCTTACACAGATACGCAGTATTTT
-,TRBD2,TRBJ2-3,TRBV6-4,CATSLLAGTDTQYF,TGTGCCACCTCGTTACTAGCGGGTACAGATACGCAGTATTTT
-,TRBD2,TRBJ2-5,TRBV2,CASSALAGGPGTQYF,TGTGCCAGCAGCGCACTAGCGGGGGGGCCGGGGACCCAGTACTTC
-,-,TRBJ2-5,TRBV11-2,CASSLDGHPTGTQYF,TGTGCCAGCAGCTTAGACGGACATCCCACAGGGACCCAGTACTTC
-,TRBD1,TRBJ1-1,TRBV7-8,CASSLPTGHTEAFF,TGTGCCAGCAGCCTTCCGACAGGGCACACTGAAGCTTTCTTT
once,TRBD2,TRBJ2-1,TRBV11-2,CASSLTSGGRSYNEQFF,TGTGCCAGCAGCTTGACTAGCGGGGGACGCTCCTACAATGAGCAGTTCTTC
-,TRBD2,TRBJ2-3,TRBV10-1,CASSESPSGGTDTQYF,TGCGCCAGCAGTGAGTCCCCTAGCGGGGGGACAGATACGCAGTATTTT
-,TRBD1,TRBJ2-7,TRBV6-5,CATDRGLTYEQYF,TGTGCCACCGACAGGGGGTTGACCTACGAGCAGTACTTC
-,-,TRBJ2-3,TRBV5-1,CASSLEGGVSTDTQYF,TGCGCCAGCAGCTTGGAGGGCGGGGTGAGCACAGATACGCAGTATTTT
few,-,TRBJ1-3,TRBV6-4,CASSDWVDSEALETILGPGNTIYF,TGTGCCAGCAGTGACTGGGTCGACTCAGAAGCTCTGGAAACAATCTTGGGTCCTGGAAACACCATATATTTT
-,TRBD1,TRBJ2-7,TRBV18,CASSGGQGVGEQYF,TGTGCCAGCTCCGGCGGACAGGGCGTCGGCGAGCAGTACTTC
few,TRBD1,TRBJ1-2,TRBV2,CASENGAAGQGGGYTF,TGTGCCAGCGAAAACGGAGCGGCGGGACAGGGAGGCGGCTACACCTTC
-,-,TRBJ2-3,TRBV19,CASSSRRTVGTHFTDTQYF,TGTGCCAGTAGTTCGCGGAGAACCGTCGGGACACACTTTACAGATACGCAGTATTTT
-,TRBD2,TRBJ2-7,TRBV5-1,CASSDPGLAGTYEQYF,TGCGCCAGCAGCGACCCCGGACTAGCGGGGACCTACGAGCAGTACTTC
once,TRBD2,TRBJ2-3,TRBV11-2,CASSPGGGRGTDTQYF,TGTGCCAGCAGCCCCGGCGGGGGGCGAGGCACAGATACGCAGTATTTT
-,TRBD1,TRBJ2-7,TRBV19,CASSIQTGGVYEQYF,TGTGCCAGTAGTATCCAGACAGGGGGGGTCTACGAGCAGTACTTC
-,-,TRBJ1-1,TRBV11-3,CASSPQGQNTEAFF,TGTGCCAGCAGCCCACAAGGACAGAACACTGAAGCTTTCTTT
-,-,TRBJ2-3,TRBV19,CASSGSDTQYF,TGTGCCAGTAGCGGGTCAGATACGCAGTATTTT
few,TRBD2,TRBJ2-7,TRBV6-2/TRBV6-3,CASSYSLAGYYEQYF,TGTGCCAGCAGTTACAGCCTAGCGGGGTACTACGAGCAGTACTTC
-,TRBD2,TRBJ2-1,TRBV19,CASSITASGGQQFF,TGTGCCAGTAGTATTACGGCTAGCGGGGGCCAGCAGTTCTTC
-,-,TRBJ1-5,TRBV10-2,CASSEFPGGGQPQHF,TGCGCCAGCAGTGAGTTCCCAGGTGGGGGCCAGCCCCAGCATTTT
-,TRBD2,TRBJ2-3,TRBV11-2,CASSSFPLSGGADTQYF,TGTGCCAGCAGCTCCTTCCCCCTTAGCGGGGGGGCTGATACGCAGTATTTT
-,-,TRBJ2-7,TRBV18,CASSRGLRGNEQYF,TGTGCCAGCTCACGCGGATTAAGGGGAAACGAGCAGTACTTC
-,TRBD2,TRBJ2-3,TRBV11-3,CASSPDLAGEPPTDTQYF,TGTGCCAGCAGCCCAGACCTAGCGGGGGAACCCCCCACAGATACGCAGTATTTT
-,TRBD1,TRBJ2-7,TRBV7-8,CASSLPPGQTYEQYF,TGTGCCAGCAGCTTACCCCCGGGACAGACGTACGAGCAGTACTTC
-,-,TRBJ2-7,TRBV5-1,CASRQKRHHSYEQYF,TGCGCCAGCAGACAGAAGAGACACCACTCCTACGAGCAGTACTTC
-,-,TRBJ2-3,TRBV18,CASSPIAGASDTQYF,TGTGCCAGCTCACCTATCGCGGGGGCCTCAGATACGCAGTATTTT
once,-,TRBJ1-1,TRBV9,CASSVRGFGTEAFF,TGTGCCAGCAGCGTACGGGGGTTCGGCACTGAAGCTTTCTTT
once,TRBD2,TRBJ2-7,TRBV18,CASSPGLSLSEQYF,TGTGCCAGCTCACCGGGACTATCTCTCTCCGAGCAGTACTTC
-,-,TRBJ1-1,TRBV5-4,CASSGARNTEAFF,TGTGCCAGCTCAGGGGCCAGGAACACTGAAGCTTTCTTT
once,TRBD1,TRBJ1-4,TRBV29-1,CGTGNSEKLFF,TGCGGGACAGGGAACAGTGAAAAACTGTTTTTT
-,-,TRBJ1-4,TRBV30,CAWRGSHWGANEKLFF,TGTGCCTGGAGGGGCTCGCACTGGGGGGCTAATGAAAAACTGTTTTTT
-,TRBD1,TRBJ2-2,TRBV4-1,CASSQSTGRNGELFF,TGCGCCAGCAGCCAATCGACAGGGCGGAACGGGGAGCTGTTTTTT
-,-,TRBJ1-2,TRBV11-2,CASSLAVHSFYGYTF,TGTGCCAGCAGCTTGGCAGTCCATTCTTTCTATGGCTACACCTTC
-,-,TRBJ1-3,TRBV2,CASSEARFSGNTIYF,TGTGCCAGCAGTGAAGCCCGGTTCTCTGGAAACACCATATATTTT